This section outlines one T cell receptor (beta chain) sequence together with its context. These data originate in a study of synovial regulatory T cells in juvenile arthritis. Germline V gene lookup returns CDR1 MNHEY and CDR2 SMNVEV (reference sequence). CDR3 size: 11 residues. No DNA sequence was recorded. Patients were aged median approximately 11 years with disease lasting median approximately seven years. Libraries were prepared by immunoSEQ multiplex PCR; TCRdb keeps only in-frame clonotypes and omits some of them. The table lists about 10,000 clones, with about 0.33% in the top ten. This sequence originates from a donor aged 2-30 years with juvenile idiopathic arthritis. The source material was Treg cells from blood. Subset: remaining (HLA-DR-negative) circulating blood Treg cells. The J gene is TRBJ1-2, the V gene TRBV27; the TRBD1 assignment by TCRdb is unverifiable without DNA. CDR3 loop: CASAYRGGYTF.